Described below is a single TCR beta chain sequence and its context. Its matching antigen is unknown. Preparation of the TCRbeta library used unique molecular identifiers. MiXCR, applied by TCRdb to the PCR reads, yields one record per CDR3 protein. This table has fewer than 1 million distinct CDR3 sequences, 15% to 20% appearing once. These data come from a study of T-cell reconstitution after alpha-beta-depleted transplantation in children. The study's findings and limits: High day-60 TCRbeta diversity in some patients came from surviving recipient T cells and thymic progenitors. Reported findings indicate that, about two months after transplant, alpha-beta T cells came from several hundred expanded clones, which were derived from non-depleted graft cells. T-cell counts and diversity were attributed mostly to newly produced T cells one year after transplant.

This TCR came from a male patient aged 10-17 years who had a stem cell transplant for acute lymphoblastic leukemia, so the T cells may come from the graft donor. Source: PBMCs, mostly from graft donor cells, taken 360 days after TCRalphabeta/CD19-depleted stem cell transplant.

As DNA, the CDR3 is TGTGCCAGCAGTTACGGCCGCGGCGTCACAGATACGCAGTATTTT. Translation gives CASSYGRGVTDTQYF. The chain has TRBV6-5 and TRBJ2-3; no definite D call. The V end was cut by 2 bases, the J end by 2 bases, with 11 bases between. Per germline, CDR1 MNHEY and CDR2 SVGAGI. CDR3 length equals 15 residues.